The 10 T cell receptor beta chains listed next were all sequenced from one sample in a study of OX40 agonist ivuxolimab in advanced cancers. Produced via immunoSEQ multiplex PCR; TCRdb's table is partial and in-frame only. Of fewer than 100,000 clones listed, around 86% are singletons. The source material was CD4+ or CD8+ T cells sorted from blood, sampled in a trial of the OX40 agonist ivuxolimab. Source of these receptors: an adult with an advanced solid tumor such as melanoma, head and neck, liver or kidney cancer.

The chain is built from TRBV27 and TRBJ2-4; D is unclear. The germline V gene has CDR1 MNHEY and CDR2 SMNVEV (reference sequence). The CDR3 is 14 residues long. Trimming took 2 bases from V and 4 from J, leaving 9 bases between them. The DNA of the CDR3 is TGTGCCAGCAGTTTAGATTTGGGGAAAAACATTCAGTACTTC. Protein: CASSLDLGKNIQYF.

This rearrangement joins TRBV2 to TRBJ2-7; 7 nucleotides match TRBD1. Trimming removed 1 base from V and 4 bases from J; junction bases left unmatched: 4. CDR1 is SNHLY and CDR2 is FYNNEI in the germline V gene. The CDR3 runs to 14 residues. CDR3 nucleotide sequence: TGTGCCAGCAGTGAAGGGACAGGATCGTACGAGCAGTACTTC. Protein: CASSEGTGSYEQYF. The entire variable domain, with the rest obtained from reference TRBV2 and TRBJ2-7, is as follows: EPEVTQTPSHQVTQMGQEVILRCVPISNHLYFYWYRQILGQKVEFLVSFYNNEISEKSEIFDDQFSVERPDGSNFTLKIRSTKLEDSAMYFCASSEGTGSYEQYFGPGTRLTVT.

The gene calls are TRBV28 and TRBJ2-3; 8 bases align to TRBD1. Trimming at V came to 7 bases and at J to 2 bases, leaving 8 bases not matched to a gene. CDR1 is MDHEN and CDR2 is SYDVKM in the germline V gene. This CDR3 comprises 15 residues. The CDR3 DNA is TGTGCCAGCACAGGGGGCGAGTGGAACACAGATACGCAGTATTTT. Its translation is CASTGGEWNTDTQYF.

The rearrangement uses TRBV5-6 and TRBJ2-5; 9 bases fit TRBD2. With 1 base clipped from V and 2 bases from J, the junction kept 0 bases outside the gene matches. CDR1 is SGHDT and CDR2 is YYEEEE in the germline V gene. CDR3 size: 14 residues. This CDR3 reads CASSLTSGQETQYF. CDR3 in DNA: TGTGCCAGCAGCTTGACTAGCGGGCAAGAGACCCAGTACTTC.

J is TRBJ1-1 and V is TRBV6-1; D remains unclear. The CDR3 totals 14 residues. Germline values: CDR1 MNHNS, CDR2 SASEGT. Trimming removed 4 bases at V and 3 bases at J, with 12 bases between. The CDR3, as DNA: TGTGCCAGCAGTGTTAGGCCAAGAGACACTGAAGCTTTCTTT. Translated: CASSVRPRDTEAFF.

The V call is TRBV7-9, the J call TRBJ1-1; D is ambiguous. Germline V gene lookup returns CDR1 SEHNR and CDR2 FQNEAQ (reference sequence). CDR3 size: 13 residues. V lost 3 bases and J 1 base, leaving 6 bases between the germline ends. This chain's CDR3 is CASSFGWNTEAFF. DNA of the CDR3: TGTGCCAGCAGCTTCGGTTGGAACACTGAAGCTTTCTTT.

Judged by abundance, this clone is medium-sized (0.01 to 0.1%). This chain links TRBV6-5 with TRBJ2-7, with 8 bases lining up with TRBD1. J gave up 5 bases and V 2 bases, and 5 bases lay outside the gene matches. CDR3 length: 14 amino acids. Germline V gene lookup returns CDR1 MNHEY and CDR2 SVGAGI. The CDR3 nucleotides read TGTGCCAGCAGTTACAAGGTCAGGGGGCACGAGCAGTACTTC. It codes for CASSYKVRGHEQYF.

This chain joins TRBV6-1 and TRBJ1-2; 9 positions match TRBD1. V dropped 7 bases and J dropped 5; count of bases not matched to a gene: 11. This CDR3 has 15 residues. Germline lookup yields CDR1 MNHNS and CDR2 SASEGT. In DNA form, the CDR3 reads TGTGCCAGCAACGACAGGGGGGAGTGGTTATATGGCTACACCTTC. Its translation is CASNDRGEWLYGYTF.

The rearrangement links TRBV18 to TRBJ2-5; D possibly corresponds to TRBD1 (6 bases). Trimming pared 3 bases from V and 3 bases from J, leaving 8 bases between. Germline CDR1 and CDR2: KGHSH and LQKENI. The CDR3 has 13 residues. This CDR3 is CASSPRQEETQYF. The CDR3 DNA sequence: TGTGCCAGCTCACCGAGACAGGAAGAGACCCAGTACTTC.

The chain has TRBV9 and TRBJ2-7; D possibly corresponds to TRBD2 (7 bases). CDR3 length equals 16 residues. Germline V gives CDR1 SGDLS, CDR2 YYNGEE. With 0 bases removed from V and 5 bases from J, the gap between germline ends came to 18 bases. For the CDR3, the DNA is TGTGCCAGCAGCGTAGGCCCAGTTAGGGGGGGGAACGAGCAGTACTTC. Translation gives CASSVGPVRGGNEQYF.